This T cell receptor (beta chain) was observed in a study of regulatory T cells in long-lasting Graves disease listed by TCRdb under 2021. Context from the whole study: Persistent Graves' disease was defined as antithyroid drug treatment for over 5 years with persistently positive TSH receptor autoantibodies. Patients with persistent Graves' disease were compared with patients with newly diagnosed Graves' disease using TCR sequencing and RNA sequencing of peripheral blood. The study was registered as a clinical trial and conducted in China. A total of 33 samples underwent TCR sequencing, from 13 patients with persistent Graves' disease and some 20 patients with newly diagnosed Graves' disease. On average, persistent Graves' disease patients in the clinical cohort had been on antithyroid drugs for approximately ten years. What the study reported, not specific to this receptor: Persistent disease showed preferential use of TRBV28, TRBJ1-2 and TRBJ2-5, whereas newly diagnosed disease favored TRBV20-1 and TRBJ2-1. Compared with newly diagnosed patients, persistent Graves' disease patients had lower TCR Shannon entropy and fewer highly expanded clones, which suggests clonal expansion. The authors noted that the small sample size was a limitation that may lower accuracy. Patients with persistent disease shared more public clonotypes (roughly 2,900) than newly diagnosed patients did (about 1,000). Only peripheral blood was studied, because thyroid tissue, the primary lesion, was inaccessible. Sequencing and analysis were limited to the TCR beta chain.

This sample's time point label indicates: persistent/refractory GD, antithyroid drugs over 5 years with positive TRAb. For both TCR sequencing and RNA sequencing, RNA was extracted from PBMCs in TRIzol. The diagnosis of Graves' disease was made according to American Thyroid Association guidelines. Recruitment of patients was carried out at an endocrinology department in Xi'an, China. Each patient gave 9 to 10 milliliters of peripheral blood, collected in an EDTA anticoagulant tube. Ficoll Paque Plus density gradient separation was used to isolate PBMCs, and no further T cell sorting was done. An Agilent 2100 Bioanalyzer and agarose gel were used to assess RNA quality, and a NanoDrop 2000 was used to measure RNA concentration. This clonotype was observed many times. The antigen this receptor binds is unknown. It has no much larger one-base neighbor in the sample; base qualities were not kept. Library generation was performed with multiplex PCR. The sample was run on an Illumina HiSeq 4000. iRepertoire HTBI primers and Arm-PCR amplification of CDR3 regions were used to construct TCR beta libraries. Gel purification was performed on PCR products prior to sequencing. In the authors' own workflow: Gene usage analysis of CDR3 amino acid clonotypes relied on the roughly 67 TRBV and fewer than 15 TRBJ segments identified across samples. COPE and FqMerger were used to merge the filtered high-quality paired reads into contigs. Contigs were aligned with BLAST to IMGT TRBV, TRBD and TRBJ reference genes, and CDR3 was defined per IMGT. Clonotypes above 0.1% frequency were classified as highly expanded clones. Shannon entropy served as the measure of repertoire diversity, while the Gini coefficient captured V-J evenness. Clonotypes shared by more than one individual were considered public. TCRdb's own reprocessing of the public reads used fastp at Q25 and MiXCR and kept productive beta chains. CDR3 protein sequences are deduplicated, and each keeps its most common genes and DNA. TCRdb, not the authors, supplied the V and J calls. Within this sample are roughly 450,000 distinct CDR3 sequences, with about 20% of them counted one time only. Around 13% of the sample is in the top ten clones.

Sequences SGHRS (CDR1) and YFSETQ (CDR2) are obtained from the germline V gene. The CDR3 holds 14 amino acids from the cysteine to the phenylalanine. This entry keeps only the CDR3 DNA: 42 bases, framed from base 1. V loses 4 bases, J loses 5 bases, and the germline ends lie 12 bases apart. Sequencing used peripheral blood mononuclear cells (PBMCs), obtained when the disease was refractory, from a patient treated with antithyroid drugs. The TCR originated in a female donor with Graves disease. The receptor chain draws on TRBV5-1 and TRBJ1-4; the D gene is perhaps TRBD1, on 5 matching bases. The CDR3 sequence is CASSRDGSNEKLFF. The DNA reads as follows: TGCGCCAGCAGCCGGGACGGTAGCAATGAAAAACTGTTTTTT. Beyond the CDR3, the reference TRBV5-1 and TRBJ1-4 genes provide the residues; the full variable domain reads: KAGVTQTPRYLIKTRGQQVTLSCSPISGHRSVSWYQQTPGQGLQFLFEYFSETQRNKGNFPGRFSGRQFSNSRSEMNVSTLELGDSALYLCASSRDGSNEKLFFGSGTQLSVL.